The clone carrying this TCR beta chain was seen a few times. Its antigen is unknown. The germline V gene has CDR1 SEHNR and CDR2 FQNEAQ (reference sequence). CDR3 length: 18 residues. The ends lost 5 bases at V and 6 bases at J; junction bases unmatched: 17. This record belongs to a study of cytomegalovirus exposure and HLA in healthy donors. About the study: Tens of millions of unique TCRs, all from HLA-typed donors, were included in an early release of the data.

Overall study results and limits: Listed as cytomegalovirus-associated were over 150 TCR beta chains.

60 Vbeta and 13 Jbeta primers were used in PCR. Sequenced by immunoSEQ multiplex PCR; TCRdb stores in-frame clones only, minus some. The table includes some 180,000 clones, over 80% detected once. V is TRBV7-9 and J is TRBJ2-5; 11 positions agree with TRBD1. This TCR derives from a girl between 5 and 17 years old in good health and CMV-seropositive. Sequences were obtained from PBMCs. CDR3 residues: CASSPEVKRTGGLQTQYF. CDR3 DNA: TGTGCCAGCAGCCCAGAAGTGAAAAGGACAGGGGGCTTACAGACCCAGTACTTC.